The TCR beta chain under discussion was sequenced for a study of control samples from healthy donors and cancer patients. Libraries were prepared by immunoSEQ multiplex PCR; TCRdb keeps only in-frame clonotypes and omits some of them. The top ten clones hold less than 2.5% of a sample with 100,000 to 150,000 clones, roughly 90% of them seen once. Deletions cut 0 bases from V and 4 bases from J, with 7 bases between. This CDR3 region has 13 residues. CDR1 SGHRS and CDR2 YFSETQ come from the germline V gene. Sequencing used blood. The clonotype originates from a man aged 18-30 years in good health. V usage is TRBV5-1 and J usage is TRBJ2-5; maybe TRBD2 (5 bases). The CDR3 spells CASSLVRAETQYF. The CDR3 DNA is TGCGCCAGCAGCTTGGTGCGGGCAGAGACCCAGTACTTC.